A selection of T cell receptor beta chains follows, all from one sample in a study of human T cells and chemical hapten exposure. TCRdb passed the RACE reads through MiXCR, listing each CDR3 protein once. The sample has roughly 69,000 distinct CDR3 sequences, 10% seen once. The sample consisted of whole blood, taken in connection with sensitization to the hapten diphenylcyclopropenone (DPC). The source is a woman aged 45-59 years with alopecia areata. Some clones in this sample may be carry-over from other donors' samples. Both conserved end residues are part of each CDR3. The D gene is left open where the match is weak. Only some rows state a clone size, as once, few, many or a class for expanded clones.

v_gene,j_gene,abundance,len,d_gene,CDR3nt,CDR3aa
TRBV29-1,TRBJ1-1,many,13,NA,TGCAGCGTTATGAGTCAGCTGAACACTGAAGCTTTCTTT,CSVMSQLNTEAFF
TRBV12-3/TRBV12-4,TRBJ1-1,many,14,NA,TGTGCCAGCAGTTTCGGGGGGCGAGGGACTGAAGCTTTCTTT,CASSFGGRGTEAFF
TRBV11-2,TRBJ1-1,many,16,NA,TGTGCCAGCAGACCCCACCCGGGAGCGATGAACACTGAAGCTTTCTTT,CASRPHPGAMNTEAFF
TRBV7-2,TRBJ1-2,NA,15,NA,TGTGCCAGCAGCTTAGGCCGACCGGGGCCTTATGGCTACACCTTC,CASSLGRPGPYGYTF
TRBV13,TRBJ1-4,NA,16,NA,TGTGCCAGCAGCTTTGGCAGGAACGCAACTAATGAAAAACTGTTTTTT,CASSFGRNATNEKLFF
TRBV14,TRBJ2-1,many,19,NA,TGTGCCGGGGTCGTCGCCAAGATTGGGACACGGAGCTCCTACAATGAGCAGTTCTTC,CAGVVAKIGTRSSYNEQFF
TRBV18,TRBJ2-7,NA,14,NA,TGTGCCAGCTCACCCCGGGGGGACAGCTACGAGCAGTACTTC,CASSPRGDSYEQYF
TRBV2,TRBJ2-1,NA,14,NA,TGTGCCAGCAAATTGGGGGAAGTTTACAATGAGCAGTTCTTC,CASKLGEVYNEQFF
TRBV7-2,TRBJ2-1,many,15,TRBD2,TGTGCCAGCAGCCCCTCCGGGACTAGTCTCGCTGAGCAGTTCTTC,CASSPSGTSLAEQFF
TRBV12-3/TRBV12-4,TRBJ1-2,few,18,NA,TGTGCCAGCAGTCCCGGGAGGGCAGGGAGGGTCGAAGACTATGGCTACACCTTC,CASSPGRAGRVEDYGYTF
TRBV28,TRBJ2-7,many,20,TRBD2,TGTGCCAGCAGTTTAGACTCACCGACTAGCGGGGCAAGGAGCTCCTACGAGCAGTACTTC,CASSLDSPTSGARSSYEQYF
TRBV19,TRBJ1-5,NA,16,TRBD1,TGTGCCAGTAGTACAAGGGACAGGATAACAAATCAGCCCCAGCATTTT,CASSTRDRITNQPQHF
TRBV7-9,TRBJ2-1,many,17,NA,TGTGCCAGCAGCTTACCCATCAAGATACAGGTTAACAATGAGCAGTTCTTC,CASSLPIKIQVNNEQFF
TRBV7-2,TRBJ2-1,NA,15,NA,TGTGCCAGCAGCCCACCCGTGCGGCCCTACAATGAGCAGTTCTTC,CASSPPVRPYNEQFF
TRBV16,TRBJ2-2,many,16,NA,TGTGCCAGCAGTCCTATTCCTCAGATCGACACCGGGGAGCTGTTTTTT,CASSPIPQIDTGELFF
TRBV29-1,TRBJ1-1,few,16,NA,TGCAGCGTTAGGTCGAAGGCAGGGCTCATGAACACTGAAGCTTTCTTT,CSVRSKAGLMNTEAFF
TRBV19,TRBJ2-3,few,16,TRBD2,TGTGCCAGTAGAGAAGGAACTAGCGGGAGGGGTGATACGCAGTATTTT,CASREGTSGRGDTQYF
TRBV6-5,TRBJ1-1,many,14,TRBD1,TGTGCCAGCAAAGGACAGGGGGCTTTTATGGGTGCTTTCTTT,CASKGQGAFMGAFF
TRBV3-1,TRBJ2-2,many,21,TRBD2,TGTGCCAGCAGCCAAGAGGGGACCGGGACTAGTTGGGGAACGAACACCGGGGAGCTGTTTTTT,CASSQEGTGTSWGTNTGELFF
TRBV5-1,TRBJ1-4,many,15,NA,TGCGCCAGCAGCTTTGGACGGGGAACTAATGAAAAACTGTTTTTT,CASSFGRGTNEKLFF
TRBV28,TRBJ1-2,large,11,NA,TGTGCCAGCAGTTTCGCACAGCTCTACACCTTC,CASSFAQLYTF
TRBV7-3,TRBJ2-5,many,16,NA,TGTGCCAGCAGCTTAGGTATAGGGGCGACACAAGAGACCCAGTACTTC,CASSLGIGATQETQYF
TRBV25-1,TRBJ1-1,many,15,NA,TGTGCCAGCAGTGAATTTCTGGGGGGGACCACTGAAGCTTTCTTT,CASSEFLGGTTEAFF
TRBV20-1,TRBJ1-5,NA,16,TRBD1,TGCAGTGCTAGTTCCAGGGGGCGTTATAGCAATCAGCCCCAGCATTTT,CSASSRGRYSNQPQHF
TRBV12-3/TRBV12-4,TRBJ2-5,NA,15,TRBD2,TGTGCCAGCAGTCTCGCTAGCGGGGGGCAAGAGACCCAGTACTTC,CASSLASGGQETQYF
TRBV29-1,TRBJ1-2,NA,14,NA,TGCAGCGTTGAAGAACCCAGGGACACCTATGGCTACACCTTC,CSVEEPRDTYGYTF
TRBV6-4,TRBJ2-1,NA,15,NA,TGTGCCAGCAGTGACCATTTAAGCTCCTACAATGAGCAGTTCTTC,CASSDHLSSYNEQFF
TRBV4-2,TRBJ2-3,NA,15,NA,TGTGCCAGCAGCCAAGTTGGCCAAAGCACAGATACGCAGTATTTT,CASSQVGQSTDTQYF
TRBV3-1,TRBJ1-1,many,14,NA,TGTGCCAGCAGCCAAGATCGAAGTAACCCTGAAGCTTTCTTT,CASSQDRSNPEAFF
TRBV6-1,TRBJ1-1,many,14,NA,TGTGCCAGCAGTGCTACAGGGTTAATGTCGTCGGCTTTCTTT,CASSATGLMSSAFF
TRBV9,TRBJ2-1,NA,13,TRBD2,TGTGCCAGCAGCGCCGGACTAGACAATGAGCAGTTCTTC,CASSAGLDNEQFF
TRBV29-1,TRBJ2-7,many,15,NA,TGCAGCGTTGAAGATCAAGAGGGGAGCTCCTACGAGCAGTACTTC,CSVEDQEGSSYEQYF
TRBV7-2,TRBJ1-1,many,15,TRBD1,TGTGCCAGCAGCTTATTCAGGGGGCGGCACACTGAAGCTTTCTTT,CASSLFRGRHTEAFF
TRBV6-1,TRBJ1-1,many,16,TRBD1,TGTGCCAGCAGTCACCTAAGGGGACAGGCCAACACTGAAGCTTTCTTT,CASSHLRGQANTEAFF
TRBV3-1,TRBJ2-1,NA,15,NA,TGTGCCAGCAGCCAAACCCAGGGCTCCTACAATGAGCAGTTCTTC,CASSQTQGSYNEQFF
TRBV5-4,TRBJ2-5,many,13,NA,TGTGCCAGCAGCTCACAGGGAGAGAAGACCCAGTACTTC,CASSSQGEKTQYF
TRBV9,TRBJ2-5,NA,17,TRBD2,TGTGCCAGCAGCGTAGGACTAGCGGGAGGCGACCAAGAGACCCAGTACTTC,CASSVGLAGGDQETQYF
TRBV11-1,TRBJ2-6,NA,16,TRBD1,TGTGCCAGCAGCTTCGCCGACAGGGCTGGGGCCAACGTCCTGACTTTC,CASSFADRAGANVLTF
TRBV4-2,TRBJ2-3,few,16,TRBD2,TGTGCCAGCAGCCAAGATCCCGGGAGGGCCTCAGATACGCAGTATTTT,CASSQDPGRASDTQYF
TRBV16,TRBJ1-2,many,14,NA,TGTGCCAGCAGCCTCGGCCCCACTAACTATGGCTACACCTTC,CASSLGPTNYGYTF
TRBV19,TRBJ1-5,many,17,TRBD1,TGTGCCAGTAGTCGGGACAGGGGGCTTAAGGGTCATCAGCCCCAGCATTTT,CASSRDRGLKGHQPQHF
TRBV11-2,TRBJ2-3,many,16,TRBD2,TGTGCCAGCAGCCGCGGGACTAGCGGGTGGTTAGATACGCAGTATTTT,CASSRGTSGWLDTQYF
TRBV6-5,TRBJ1-2,few,18,NA,TGTGCCAGCAGTTACCTACCGGGACGGCGTACACTTAACTATGGCTACACCTTC,CASSYLPGRRTLNYGYTF
TRBV19,TRBJ1-1,NA,14,NA,TGTGCCAGCCTGCCGGGACGGCTGAACACTGAAGCTTTCTTT,CASLPGRLNTEAFF
TRBV12-3/TRBV12-4,TRBJ2-7,medium-sized,13,NA,TGTGCCAGCAGTGGCCCCTCCGGGTACGAGCAGTACTTC,CASSGPSGYEQYF
TRBV19,TRBJ2-1,NA,17,TRBD2,TGTGCCAGTAGTATAGATCTGACTAGCGGGAGATTGGCTGAGCAGTTCTTC,CASSIDLTSGRLAEQFF
TRBV18,TRBJ2-1,many,15,NA,TGTGCCAGCTCACCAGTGACTACTCCCTACAATGAGCAGTTCTTC,CASSPVTTPYNEQFF
TRBV5-1,TRBJ2-1,many,13,NA,TGCGCCAGCAGCTTGGGTTCCTACAATGAGCAGTTCTTC,CASSLGSYNEQFF
TRBV29-1,TRBJ2-4,many,13,NA,TGCAGCGCGGACAAGCTAGCCAAAAACATTCAGTACTTC,CSADKLAKNIQYF
TRBV7-8,TRBJ2-7,many,15,NA,TGTGCCAGCAGCTTAGCGGGACCTGAGCACTACGAGCAGTACTTC,CASSLAGPEHYEQYF
TRBV29-1,TRBJ2-7,many,11,NA,TGCAGCGCCGCTCAGGGTTACGAGCAGTACTTC,CSAAQGYEQYF